The 32 T cell receptor beta chains in this list originate from one sample, sequenced in a study of Ad26.COV2.S vaccination and SARS-CoV-2 variants. Treatment denoted: over 15 received Ad26.COV2.S at low or high dose, single or two shots; 5 received placebo; per-sample allocation not given. Sampling was performed 63 days after the first vaccine or placebo injection. Method: immunoSEQ multiplex PCR; TCRdb's copy keeps in-frame clones and lacks some. The sample has some 390,000 clones, less than 90% seen once. Specimen: peripheral blood, collected in a trial of Ad26.COV2.S vaccine versus placebo. Receptors were obtained from a person between 18 and 59 years old who received the Ad26.COV2.S COVID-19 vaccine or a placebo.

Here the CDR3 reads CASSGHGTDYTGELFF. The CDR3, as DNA: TGTGCCAGCAGCGGCCACGGGACAGATTACACCGGGGAGCTGTTTTTT. The chain employs TRBV5-6 and TRBJ2-2, with TRBD1 matching over 7 bases. The germline CDR1 and CDR2 sequences are SGHDT and YYEEEE. The CDR3 covers 16 residues. V gave up 4 bases and J gave up 3 bases; unmatched junction bases: 9.

V gene TRBV10-3 combines with J gene TRBJ2-3; D ambiguous. This CDR3 contains 16 residues. Germline V lookup: CDR1 ENHRY, CDR2 SYGVKD. Trimming cost V 0 bases and J 4 bases, with 14 bases left between them. CDR3 sequence (DNA): TGTGCCATCAGTGAGTCGTACGGGCTCGCCTCAGATACGCAGTATTTT. This sequence encodes CAISESYGLASDTQYF.

This clone was recorded once. The chain couples TRBV18 to TRBJ1-4; D remains unclear. Germline CDR1 is KGHSH and CDR2 is LQKENI. There are 13 residues in the CDR3. V was clipped by 3 bases and J by 8 bases, with 10 bases between them. The CDR3 region is CASSPQSGEKLFF. In nucleotides, the CDR3 is TGTGCCAGCTCACCGCAGAGTGGGGAAAAACTGTTTTTT.

V gene TRBV5-1 combines with J gene TRBJ1-1, with 9 bases that match TRBD1. The CDR3 contains 15 residues. J was trimmed by 5 bases and V by 4 bases; bases with no gene match: 9. The V gene's germline CDR1 is SGHRS and CDR2 YFSETQ. CDR3 nucleotide sequence: TGCGCCAGCAGCCCCTCGACAGGGGGTAAGACTGAAGCTTTCTTT. Its protein is CASSPSTGGKTEAFF. Drawing the rest from reference TRBV5-1 and TRBJ1-1, the complete variable domain is KAGVTQTPRYLIKTRGQQVTLSCSPISGHRSVSWYQQTPGQGLQFLFEYFSETQRNKGNFPGRFSGRQFSNSRSEMNVSTLELGDSALYLCASSPSTGGKTEAFFGQGTRLTVV.

This sequence joins TRBV19 and TRBJ1-2; D is undetermined. Germline V lookup: CDR1 LNHDA, CDR2 SQIVND (reference sequence). There are 14 residues in the CDR3. Trimming took 3 bases from V and 1 from J, leaving 9 bases between them. The CDR3 nucleotides read TGTGCCAGTAGTATGGTCAACTATAACTATGGCTACACCTTC. It codes for CASSMVNYNYGYTF. The whole variable domain, filled in from reference TRBV19 and TRBJ1-2, reads DGGITQSPKYLFRKEGQNVTLSCEQNLNHDAMYWYRQDPGQGLRLIYYSQIVNDFQKGDIAEGYSVSREKKESFPLTVTSAQKNPTAFYLCASSMVNYNYGYTFGSGTRLTVV.

This chain connects TRBV7-9 to TRBJ1-2; tentative D call: TRBD1 (5 bases). The CDR3 is 12 amino acids. Germline V gene sequence: CDR1 SEHNR, CDR2 FQNEAQ (reference sequence). V shed 3 bases and J shed 8 bases, with 10 bases lying between them. CDR3 nucleotides: TGTGCCAGCAGCTTGCAGGGCGACGGCTACACCTTC. Encoded protein: CASSLQGDGYTF.

The DNA for the CDR3 is TGCGCCAGCAGCCAAGTAAGAGGGACTAATGAAAAACTGTTTTTT. It translates to CASSQVRGTNEKLFF. The chain couples TRBV4-1 to TRBJ1-4, with D hard to call. From germline, CDR1 is MGHRA and CDR2 YSYEKL. Between the trimmed V and J ends, which lost 1 base and 2 bases, there was a span of 8 bases. The CDR3 has 15 amino acids.

V usage is TRBV7-2 and J usage is TRBJ1-1; 11 bases are a match to TRBD1. In germline, CDR1 is SGHTA, CDR2 FQGNSA. There are 16 residues in the CDR3. The ends lost 1 base at V and 4 bases at J; junction bases unmatched: 5. In nucleotides, the CDR3 is TGTGCCAGCAGCTTAGGGACAGGGGGCTCGGGCACTGAAGCTTTCTTT. The encoded protein is CASSLGTGGSGTEAFF.

This chain connects TRBV7-2 to TRBJ2-3, with D uncertain. Germline CDR1 is SGHTA and CDR2 is FQGNSA. Trimming removed 5 bases from V and 0 bases from J, with 12 bases in between. The CDR3 runs 15 residues. The CDR3 region has the DNA TGTGCCAGCAGCCCCCGGGCGGATAGCACAGATACGCAGTATTTT. This gives the protein CASSPRADSTDTQYF.

This rearrangement joins TRBV6-1 to TRBJ1-2, with D uncertain. The V gene's germline CDR1 is MNHNS and CDR2 SASEGT. Trimming stripped 0 bases from V and 7 bases from J, with 12 bases between. The length of the CDR3 is 14 residues. The DNA of the CDR3 is TGTGCCAGCAGTGAAGCGCGGGGAATGGGTGGCTACACCTTC. Translation: CASSEARGMGGYTF.

This clone was counted once. The rearrangement uses TRBV4-1 and TRBJ1-4; TRBD1 is a possible D gene (6 bases). Deletions cut 0 bases from V and 0 bases from J, with 11 bases between. CDR1 and CDR2 (germline): MGHRA, YSYEKL. The CDR3 is made up of 17 amino acids. The CDR3 DNA is TGCGCCAGCAGCCAAGATAGGGGACAAGCAACTAATGAAAAACTGTTTTTT. This gives the protein CASSQDRGQATNEKLFF.

This chain links TRBV4-3 with TRBJ1-1; no clear D. The CDR3 runs to 14 residues. Per the germline V gene, CDR1 is LGHNA and CDR2 is YSLEER. Trimming took 0 bases from V and 3 from J, leaving 8 bases between them. Written as DNA, the CDR3 is TGCGCCAGCAGCCAAGACAGATCCTACACTGAAGCTTTCTTT. It codes for CASSQDRSYTEAFF.

This clone appeared once. J is TRBJ2-1 and V is TRBV5-1; no clear D gene. CDR1 is SGHRS and CDR2 is YFSETQ in the germline V gene. The CDR3 is 11 amino acids. V gave up 1 base and J gave up 9 bases, with 5 bases separating them. The chain's CDR3 is CASSLNSEQFF. The CDR3 region has the DNA TGCGCCAGCAGCTTGAACAGTGAGCAGTTCTTC.

This clone was seen a single time. This chain connects TRBV25-1 to TRBJ1-4, with unresolved D. This CDR3 comprises 14 residues. Germline V gene lookup returns CDR1 MGHDK and CDR2 SYGVNS. The V and J ends lost 0 bases and 8 bases respectively, with 10 bases between them. This CDR3 is CASSEYFTPEKLFF. CDR3 bases: TGTGCCAGCAGTGAATATTTTACCCCAGAAAAACTGTTTTTT.

The CDR3 protein is CASSLGGGTLTYEQYF. In DNA, the CDR3 is TGTGCCAGCAGCTTAGGCGGAGGGACACTTACCTACGAGCAGTACTTC. This sequence joins TRBV13 and TRBJ2-7; D is perhaps TRBD1 or TRBD2 (6 bases each). The CDR3 consists of 16 residues. CDR1 is PRHDT and CDR2 is FYEKMQ in the germline V gene (reference sequence). V was cut by 0 bases and J by 2 bases, with 14 bases left in between.

The V and J genes are TRBV5-1 and TRBJ1-2; 9 bases agree with TRBD1. V was clipped by 3 bases and J by 4 bases; unmatched bases: 7. Germline V gives CDR1 SGHRS, CDR2 YFSETQ. The CDR3 has 15 residues. Written as DNA, the CDR3 is TGCGCCAGCAGCTCCGGACAGGGGAAAATCTATGGCTACACCTTC. As protein: CASSSGQGKIYGYTF.

This clone was recorded a few times. The chain is built from TRBV12-5 and TRBJ1-5; no clear D gene. V lost 8 bases and J lost 5, with 13 bases in between. Per the germline V gene, CDR1 is LGHNT and CDR2 is FRNRAP. This CDR3 has 13 residues. This CDR3 reads CASTGDLHQPQHF. CDR3 nucleotide sequence: TGTGCTAGTACTGGGGATTTACATCAGCCCCAGCATTTT. The complete variable domain, with remaining parts taken from reference TRBV12-5 and TRBJ1-5, reads DARVTQTPRHKVTEMGQEVTMRCQPILGHNTVFWYRQTMMQGLELLAYFRNRAPLDDSGMPKDRFSAEMPDATLATLKIQPSEPRDSAVYFCASTGDLHQPQHFGDGTRLSIL.

The count of this clone is one. This chain joins TRBV6-5 and TRBJ1-2, with 9 nucleotides matching TRBD1. Trimming cost V 2 bases and J 6 bases; bases outside gene matches: 1. This CDR3 has 13 amino acids. CDR1 is MNHEY and CDR2 is SVGAGI in the germline V gene. CDR3 protein: CASSYRDRDGYTF. The CDR3 DNA is TGTGCCAGCAGTTACAGGGACAGGGATGGCTACACCTTC.

This chain links TRBV5-1 with TRBJ1-2, with 8 bases fitting TRBD1. Trimming took 0 bases from V and 4 from J; bases not matched to a gene: 8. This CDR3 comprises 16 residues. Germline V gives CDR1 SGHRS, CDR2 YFSETQ. This CDR3 is CASSLGDRGKVYGYTF. The CDR3 region has the DNA TGCGCCAGCAGCTTGGGAGACAGGGGCAAAGTCTATGGCTACACCTTC.

The V call is TRBV6-6, the J call TRBJ1-5; the D is unclear. The CDR3 has 14 amino acids. In germline, CDR1 is MNHNY, CDR2 SVGAGI (reference sequence). V was clipped by 7 bases and J by 4 bases, with 14 bases between them. CDR3 in DNA: TGTGCCAGCACCCTAGACGGAATGAATCAGCCCCAGCATTTT. Protein sequence: CASTLDGMNQPQHF.

The chain couples TRBV2 to TRBJ2-5; a possible D gene is TRBD1 (5 bases). The CDR3 covers 14 residues. Germline lookup yields CDR1 SNHLY and CDR2 FYNNEI. V lost 8 bases, J lost 1 base, and 14 bases lay in between. The CDR3 DNA sequence: TGTGCCAGCTTAAGAGGAAGGGGCCAAGAGACCCAGTACTTC. Protein: CASLRGRGQETQYF. Using reference TRBV2 and TRBJ2-5 for the parts outside the CDR3, the full variable domain is EPEVTQTPSHQVTQMGQEVILRCVPISNHLYFYWYRQILGQKVEFLVSFYNNEISEKSEIFDDQFSVERPDGSNFTLKIRSTKLEDSAMYFCASLRGRGQETQYFGPGTRLLVL.

The chain has TRBV30 and TRBJ1-2, with D possibly matching TRBD1 (6 bases). In germline, CDR1 is GTSNPN, CDR2 SVGIG (reference sequence). The CDR3 runs 14 residues. Deletions cut 1 base from V and 7 bases from J, with 16 bases between. Here the CDR3 DNA reads TGTGCCTGGAGTGCCCAACAGGGTTTCGGTGGCTACACCTTC. Translation: CAWSAQQGFGGYTF.

The chain couples TRBV15 to TRBJ2-5, with 10 bases that match TRBD1. The CDR3 totals 15 residues. V lost 0 bases to trimming and J lost 5 bases; unmatched junction nucleotides: 3. Germline V lookup: CDR1 LNHNV, CDR2 YYDKDF (reference sequence). The CDR3 loop reads CATSRDRTGGETQYF. The CDR3 bases are TGTGCCACCAGCAGAGATAGGACAGGGGGGGAGACCCAGTACTTC.

The rearrangement links TRBV5-1 to TRBJ1-6; D perhaps matches TRBD1 (5 bases). The germline V and J ends were trimmed by 5 bases and 7 bases, with 13 bases remaining between them. CDR3 length: 14 amino acids. Germline loops: CDR1 SGHRS, CDR2 YFSETQ. Here the CDR3 DNA reads TGCGCCAGCAGACTCACGGGACTGAATTCACCCCTCCACTTT. Encoded protein: CASRLTGLNSPLHF.

The rearrangement uses TRBV7-2 and TRBJ1-6; the D gene is possibly TRBD1 (5 bases). Per the germline V gene, CDR1 is SGHTA and CDR2 is FQGNSA. V was shortened by 5 bases and J by 9 bases, with 11 bases between the two germline ends. There are 13 residues in the CDR3. CDR3 loop: CASSVQGFSPLHF. The CDR3 region has the DNA TGTGCCAGCAGCGTTCAGGGATTTTCACCCCTCCACTTT.

The V call is TRBV4-2, the J call TRBJ2-5, with TRBD2 matching over 7 bases. Trimming cost V 0 bases and J 4 bases; bases outside gene matches: 2. This CDR3 is 14 amino acids long. Germline-derived CDR1 and CDR2 are LGHNA and YNFKEQ. The CDR3 DNA reads TGTGCCAGCAGCCAAGATCCGGGGGGAGAGACCCAGTACTTC. This gives the protein CASSQDPGGETQYF.

The chain couples TRBV2 to TRBJ2-7; D gene unclear. Looked up from germline, CDR1 is SNHLY and CDR2 is FYNNEI. The CDR3 spans 15 residues. Deletions cut 0 bases from V and 4 bases from J, with 13 bases between. The CDR3 DNA reads TGTGCCAGCAGTGAAGCGCACGGACGAACTTACGAGCAGTACTTC. Translated, it gives CASSEAHGRTYEQYF.

The chain is built from TRBV18 and TRBJ2-2; the match to TRBD2 covers 7 bases. CDR3 size: 16 residues. The germline V gene has CDR1 KGHSH and CDR2 LQKENI. V gave up 0 bases and J gave up 2 bases; unmatched junction bases: 3. The CDR3 loop reads CASSPPASGNTGELFF. CDR3 sequence (DNA): TGTGCCAGCTCACCACCAGCTAGCGGTAACACCGGGGAGCTGTTTTTT.

The chain recombines TRBV5-4 with TRBJ1-1; no firm D call. Trimming pared 0 bases from V and 6 bases from J, leaving 12 bases between. CDR1 is SGHNT and CDR2 is YYREEE in the germline V gene (reference sequence). The CDR3 is made up of 14 amino acids. The CDR3 region is CASSLAKSASEAFF. The CDR3 DNA follows: TGTGCCAGCAGCTTGGCCAAGTCAGCCTCTGAAGCTTTCTTT. The full variable domain, its missing parts supplied by reference TRBV5-4 and TRBJ1-1, is ETGVTQSPTHLIKTRGQQVTLRCSSQSGHNTVSWYQQALGQGPQFIFQYYREEENGRGNFPPRFSGLQFPNYSSELNVNALELDDSALYLCASSLAKSASEAFFGQGTRLTVV.

This clone appeared a single time. The chain is built from TRBV4-1 and TRBJ1-5; 9 bases line up with TRBD1. CDR1 is MGHRA, CDR2 YSYEKL, per germline. V lost 1 base, J lost 6 bases, and 7 bases stayed unmatched. The CDR3 is 16 amino acids. Here the CDR3 reads CASSQGWGTGRQPQHF. The CDR3 region has the DNA TGCGCCAGCAGCCAAGGGTGGGGGACAGGGCGTCAGCCCCAGCATTTT.

This clone occurred a few times. The chain carries TRBV6-2 or TRBV6-3 and TRBJ1-5; D gene unclear. The CDR3 runs 16 residues. The V end lost 5 bases, the J end lost 0 bases, and 14 bases lay between the germline ends. CDR1 is MNHEY and CDR2 is SVGEGT in the germline V gene. CDR3 protein: CASSRWKSNSNQPQHF. As DNA, the CDR3 is TGTGCCAGCAGTAGGTGGAAGTCGAATAGCAATCAGCCCCAGCATTTT.

This clone was seen once. CDR3 nucleotides: TGCGCCAGCAGCTTGGAGGCAGGGAACACCGGGGAGCTGTTTTTT. Its translation: CASSLEAGNTGELFF. This chain uses TRBV5-1 with TRBJ2-2, with no clear D. The CDR3 extends over 15 amino acids. Trimming took 0 bases from V and 1 from J, leaving 7 bases between them. Germline values: CDR1 SGHRS, CDR2 YFSETQ.